This TCR beta chain was sequenced for a study of cytomegalovirus exposure and HLA in healthy donors. This clone was found once. 60 Vbeta and 13 Jbeta primers were used in PCR. Sequencing used immunoSEQ multiplex PCR; TCRdb keeps in-frame clones, though not all of them. The table shows about 140,000 clones, with about 70% occurring only once. CDR1 is SQVTM and CDR2 is ANQGSEA in the germline V gene. J lost 5 bases, V lost 6 bases, and 9 bases had no gene match. The CDR3 extends over 13 amino acids. The chain has TRBV29-1 and TRBJ1-2; 7 positions agree with TRBD1. The sample consisted of PBMCs. The TCR originated in a man aged 35 to 55 in good health and CMV-seronegative. The CDR3 loop reads CSVGSGTDYGYTF. The DNA for the CDR3 is TGCAGCGTCGGTTCCGGGACAGATTATGGCTACACCTTC.